A selection of T cell receptor beta chains follows, all from one sample in a study of Ad26.COV2.S vaccination and SARS-CoV-2 variants. TCRdb's copy holds only in-frame clones and misses some; the assay was immunoSEQ multiplex PCR. The sample includes approximately 410,000 clones, 92% seen only once; the top ten take around 1.7%. The sample was peripheral blood, taken in a trial of Ad26.COV2.S vaccine versus placebo. Receptors originate from a person between 18 and 60 years old who received the Ad26.COV2.S COVID-19 vaccine or a placebo. Both conserved end residues are part of each CDR3. Expanded clones get a size class; other rows say once, few or many, or leave the size out.

.,TRBV29-1,CSVGTSGGAADTQYF
.,TRBV7-9,CASSSSGTGGASILAKNIQYF
.,TRBV30,CAWMGRANTEAFF
.,TRBV19,CASTPWGGADEQFF
.,TRBV19,CASNQGITGELFF
.,TRBV3-1/TRBV3-2,CASSQLDRGRRETQYF
.,TRBV15,CATSRHEGSYGYTF
.,TRBV5-8,CARTWGHPPFF
.,TRBV15,CATSRARVEDRIYNEQFF
once,TRBV4-3,CASSRGWVGVGGAFYGYTF
.,TRBV9,CASSERTGATGELFF
.,TRBV7-2,CASSRDRGLDTIYF
.,TRBV19,CASSILANTEAFF
.,TRBV5-4,CASSAGLAGGSSTDTQYF
.,TRBV7-2,CASSLYRGQRSEAFF
.,TRBV6-2/TRBV6-3,CASSYEGWSTEAFF
.,TRBV5-1,CASSPTGGTETQYF
.,TRBV7-2,CASSLRRRTSTDTQYF
.,TRBV6-5,CASSYRTDTEAFF
.,TRBV5-7,CASLPAIAGGMGNEKLFF
.,TRBV28,CASSSSWTGITEAFF
.,TRBV6-5,CASSYSLGRGPEKLFF
.,TRBV28,CASSSPRAGDGNEQFF
.,TRBV7-2,CASSLSLQETQYF
.,TRBV4-3,CASSQDGAGIYGYTF
few,TRBV7-9,CASSLEGNTIYF
.,TRBV12-1,CASSFVYGMCNQPQHF
.,TRBV5-6,CASSLGGSGRVYGYTF
once,TRBV27,CASSLLAGGLNEQFF
.,TRBV27,CASSLTAPSGGDQPQHF
.,TRBV7-6,CASSLGQGRGVRGEKLFF
.,TRBV29-1,CSVQTDRGRATGELFF
once,TRBV10-3,CAISEPVTRGSYEQYF
.,TRBV10-3,CAITRDAYNSPLHF
.,TRBV10-1,CASSEAQGRNYNEQFF
.,TRBV28,CASSSSGTPSYNEQFF
.,TRBV18,CASSPNDEQYF
.,TRBV18,CASSPVQGADGYTF
.,TRBV7-9,CASSFGGNYGYTF
.,TRBV19,CASSDPRGTVRETQYF
.,TRBV5-4,CASSLEAGGFNEQFF